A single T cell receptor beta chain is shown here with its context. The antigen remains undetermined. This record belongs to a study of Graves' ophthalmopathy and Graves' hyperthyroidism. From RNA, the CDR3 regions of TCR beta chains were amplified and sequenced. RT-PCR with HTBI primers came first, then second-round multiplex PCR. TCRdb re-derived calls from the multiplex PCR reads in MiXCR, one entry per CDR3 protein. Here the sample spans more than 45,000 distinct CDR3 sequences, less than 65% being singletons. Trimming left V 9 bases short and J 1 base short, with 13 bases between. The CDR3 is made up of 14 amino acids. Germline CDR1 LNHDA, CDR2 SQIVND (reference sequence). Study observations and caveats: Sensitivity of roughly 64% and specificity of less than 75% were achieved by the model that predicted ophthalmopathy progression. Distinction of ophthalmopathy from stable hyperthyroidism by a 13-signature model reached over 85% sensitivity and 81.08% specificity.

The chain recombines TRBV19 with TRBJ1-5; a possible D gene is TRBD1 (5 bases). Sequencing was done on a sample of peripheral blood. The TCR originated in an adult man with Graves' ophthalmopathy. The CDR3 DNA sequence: TGTGCCAGCCGGGGCCTGGGGAGCAATCAGCCCCAGCATTTT. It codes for CASRGLGSNQPQHF.